These T cell receptor beta chains were read from a single sample in a study of T cell responses to AZD1222 COVID-19 vaccine. Only in-frame clones appear in the TCRdb table, and some are missing; sequencing was by immunoSEQ multiplex PCR. Of some 120,000 clones in the sample, 80% to 90% were seen once. The sample consisted of peripheral blood, taken on day 0 of AZD1222 vaccination. These receptors came from an adult in good health. The CDR3 runs from the conserved cysteine through the conserved F or W. Fields, in order: clone size, V gene, D gene, J gene, CDR3 DNA, CDR3 protein. The D gene is left open where the match is weak. The listing skips clone size in some rows; elsewhere it reads once, few, many or a size class.

size: NA; V: TRBV6-4; D: NA; J: TRBJ2-1; DNA: TGTGCCAGCAGTCCCCAGGGGCGGGCGGATTACAATGAGCAGTTCTTC; CDR3: CASSPQGRADYNEQFF
size: NA; V: TRBV28; D: TRBD2; J: TRBJ2-7; DNA: TGTGCCAGCAGCTTCGGACTAGCGGGAGGACCAGATTCCTACGAGCAGTACTTC; CDR3: CASSFGLAGGPDSYEQYF
size: NA; V: TRBV15; D: NA; J: TRBJ2-4; DNA: TGTGCCACCAGCACCCTATCGGGGGGACAAGCCAAAAACATTCAGTACTTC; CDR3: CATSTLSGGQAKNIQYF
size: NA; V: TRBV10-3; D: TRBD2; J: TRBJ2-7; DNA: TGTGCCATCAGTGAGTCATCCCCCAGACTAGCGGTCTACGAGCAGTACTTC; CDR3: CAISESSPRLAVYEQYF
size: NA; V: TRBV9; D: TRBD2; J: TRBJ2-3; DNA: TGTGCCAGCAGCGAGGCTGGTGGCGGGAGGGCAGGTGATACGCAGTATTTT; CDR3: CASSEAGGGRAGDTQYF
size: once; V: TRBV11-3; D: TRBD2; J: TRBJ2-3; DNA: TGTGCCAGCAGCTTCCGGGCTAGCGGGAACACAGATACGCAGTATTTT; CDR3: CASSFRASGNTDTQYF
size: NA; V: TRBV9; D: TRBD2; J: TRBJ2-2; DNA: TGTGCCAGCAGCGTAGAAGTTGGGACCCGGGGGGCCGGGGAGCTGTTTTTT; CDR3: CASSVEVGTRGAGELFF
size: NA; V: TRBV27; D: TRBD2; J: TRBJ2-7; DNA: TGTGCCAGCAGTTTTACTAGCGGGGCCTACGAGCAGTACTTC; CDR3: CASSFTSGAYEQYF
size: NA; V: TRBV27; D: NA; J: TRBJ2-1; DNA: TGTGCCAGCAGGGTATGGAATGAGCAGTTCTTC; CDR3: CASRVWNEQFF
size: NA; V: TRBV7-9; D: TRBD2; J: TRBJ2-1; DNA: TGTGCCAGCAGCTCGCTAGCGGGAGGGAAGAATGAGCAGTTCTTC; CDR3: CASSSLAGGKNEQFF
size: NA; V: TRBV27; D: NA; J: TRBJ1-2; DNA: TGTGCCAGCAGTTCAAGGGGGGGGCTGGGGGGCTACACCTTC; CDR3: CASSSRGGLGGYTF
size: NA; V: TRBV11-2; D: NA; J: TRBJ2-1; DNA: TGTGCCAGCAGCTTATGGGGGGTGAGCTCCTACAATGAGCAGTTCTTC; CDR3: CASSLWGVSSYNEQFF
size: NA; V: TRBV4-3; D: TRBD1; J: TRBJ1-1; DNA: TGCGCCAGCAGCCTTAACAGGGGATTTAACACTGAAGCTTTCTTT; CDR3: CASSLNRGFNTEAFF
size: NA; V: TRBV6-2/TRBV6-3; D: NA; J: TRBJ1-2; DNA: TGTGCCAGCAGTTATCTGCGGGGCGTAGAGTATGGCTACACCTTC; CDR3: CASSYLRGVEYGYTF
size: NA; V: TRBV29-1; D: NA; J: TRBJ1-1; DNA: TGCAGCTCTGCCGGGAGCGGCGAAGCTTTCTTT; CDR3: CSSAGSGEAFF
size: NA; V: TRBV5-1; D: NA; J: TRBJ2-2; DNA: TGCGCCAGCAGCTGGACGGACAGCGCGAACACCGGGGAGCTGTTTTTT; CDR3: CASSWTDSANTGELFF
size: NA; V: TRBV7-3; D: NA; J: TRBJ2-5; DNA: TGTGCCAGCAGCATCCCTCCTCGGGAGACCCAGTACTTC; CDR3: CASSIPPRETQYF
size: few; V: TRBV7-8; D: NA; J: TRBJ1-1; DNA: TGTGCCAGCAGCTCACGTGGGGGGGAGGCTTTCTTT; CDR3: CASSSRGGEAFF
size: few; V: TRBV29-1; D: NA; J: TRBJ1-1; DNA: TGCAGCGTTGAGGGTCCGTTGCGCACTGAAGCTTTCTTT; CDR3: CSVEGPLRTEAFF
size: NA; V: TRBV20-1; D: NA; J: TRBJ2-1; DNA: TGCAGTGCTAGAGATAACAATGAGCAGTTCTTC; CDR3: CSARDNNEQFF
size: once; V: TRBV7-2; D: TRBD2; J: TRBJ2-1; DNA: TGTGCCAGCAGCTTACCTAGCGGGAGTAATGAGCAGTTCTTC; CDR3: CASSLPSGSNEQFF
size: NA; V: TRBV28; D: NA; J: TRBJ1-2; DNA: TGTGCCAGCAGTTTTCCAGGGGTCTCCCAACGTGGCTACACCTTC; CDR3: CASSFPGVSQRGYTF
size: NA; V: TRBV5-6; D: TRBD2; J: TRBJ2-1; DNA: TGTGCCAGCAGCTCTAGCGGGGGATCCTACAATGAGCAGTTCTTC; CDR3: CASSSSGGSYNEQFF
size: NA; V: TRBV5-1; D: TRBD2; J: TRBJ2-1; DNA: TGCGCCAGCAGCAACCCTGGACTAGCTTACAATGAGCAGTTCTTC; CDR3: CASSNPGLAYNEQFF
size: once; V: TRBV7-2; D: NA; J: TRBJ2-1; DNA: TGTGCCAGCAGCGGAGGGGGTGACTACAATGAGCAGTTCTTC; CDR3: CASSGGGDYNEQFF
size: once; V: TRBV19; D: TRBD1; J: TRBJ1-1; DNA: TGTGCCAGTAATGAACAGGGGGCCTTTCGAGAAGCTTTCTTT; CDR3: CASNEQGAFREAFF
size: NA; V: TRBV18; D: TRBD2; J: TRBJ2-3; DNA: TGTGCCAGCTCTACCTGGGAGCGGGAGGTAGATACGCAGTATTTT; CDR3: CASSTWEREVDTQYF
size: NA; V: TRBV6-5; D: TRBD1; J: TRBJ2-5; DNA: TGTGCCAGCAGTTACTCGAGGGACAGGGGCGAAGAGACCCAGTACTTC; CDR3: CASSYSRDRGEETQYF
size: NA; V: TRBV5-1; D: NA; J: TRBJ2-7; DNA: TGCGCCAGCAGCTTGGATGCTTCATCCCCCGAGCAGTACTTC; CDR3: CASSLDASSPEQYF